Listed here are 11 T cell receptor beta chains from one sample, sequenced in a study of control samples from healthy donors and cancer patients. Libraries were prepared by immunoSEQ multiplex PCR; TCRdb keeps only in-frame clonotypes and omits some of them. The data show about 140,000 clones, about 90% seen once. Input material: blood. Receptor source: a man between 18 and 29 years old in good health.

The CDR3 sequence is CASSEAIPPNTEAFF. As DNA, the CDR3 is TGTGCCAGCAGTGAAGCAATTCCTCCGAACACTGAAGCTTTCTTT. The chain is built from TRBV2 and TRBJ1-1, with D unclear. Germline lookup yields CDR1 SNHLY and CDR2 FYNNEI. Trimming removed 0 bases from V and 1 base from J, with 9 bases in between. The CDR3 spans 15 residues.

This clone has a handful of counts. The chain joins TRBV6-5 to TRBJ2-7; 7 bases agree with TRBD1. CDR3 length equals 13 residues. Germline V gene data show CDR1 as MNHEY and CDR2 as SVGAGI. V was clipped by 5 bases and J by 3 bases; unmatched bases: 4. The CDR3 loop reads CASSTRQGYEQYF. The CDR3 coding sequence is TGTGCCAGCAGTACTCGACAGGGCTACGAGCAGTACTTC.

The chain links TRBV11-2 to TRBJ2-7, with TRBD2 matching 10 bases. V trimming: 1 base; J trimming: 5 bases; junction bases outside the gene matches: 5. The CDR3 extends over 15 amino acids. CDR1 is SGHAT and CDR2 is FQNNGV in the germline V gene. CDR3: CASSLVSSGGHEQYF. CDR3 DNA sequence: TGTGCCAGCAGCTTAGTGTCTAGCGGGGGTCACGAGCAGTACTTC. Variable domain in full (rest from reference TRBV11-2 and TRBJ2-7): EAGVAQSPRYKIIEKRQSVAFWCNPISGHATLYWYQQILGQGPKLLIQFQNNGVVDDSQLPKDRFSAERLKGVDSTLKIQPAKLEDSAVYLCASSLVSSGGHEQYFGPGTRLTVT.

The J gene is TRBJ2-3, the V gene TRBV6-4; TRBD1 or TRBD2 may be the D gene (6 bases each). The CDR3 has 16 residues. The ends were cut back, 2 bases at V and 2 bases at J, with 14 bases in the middle. Germline CDR1 is MRHNA and CDR2 is SNTAGT. CDR3 sequence: CASSDGTGAHTDTQYF. The CDR3, as DNA: TGTGCCAGCAGTGACGGAACGGGGGCCCACACAGATACGCAGTATTTT.

DNA of the CDR3: TGTGCCATCAGTGAGTCCCGAGTGAGGGGGGCTGGGGCCAACGTCCTGACTTTC. This sequence encodes CAISESRVRGAGANVLTF. This chain connects TRBV10-3 to TRBJ2-6; D possibly uses TRBD1 or TRBD2 (6 bases each). This CDR3 comprises 18 residues. V was cut by 0 bases and J by 2 bases, with 14 bases left in between. Germline V CDR1 and CDR2: ENHRY, SYGVKD.

The gene calls are TRBV27 and TRBJ1-1; D gene unclear. Between the trimmed V and J ends, which lost 3 bases and 1 base, there was a span of 3 bases. This CDR3 has 12 residues. Germline assignment: CDR1 MNHEY and CDR2 SMNVEV (reference sequence). As DNA, the CDR3 is TGTGCCAGCAGTTTCGGGAACACTGAAGCTTTCTTT. This translates into CASSFGNTEAFF.

The chain is built from TRBV27 and TRBJ1-5; D is possibly TRBD1 (6 bases). The length of the CDR3 is 15 residues. V shed 1 base and J shed 7 bases, with 14 bases lying between them. The V gene's germline CDR1 is MNHEY and CDR2 SMNVEV (reference sequence). The CDR3 DNA reads TGTGCCAGCAGTTTATTAGGGGGTTATGGCCAGCCCCAGCATTTT. The encoded protein is CASSLLGGYGQPQHF.

DNA for the CDR3: TGTGCCAGCAGTGGGACTAGCACCGGGGAGCTGTTTTTT. Translation gives CASSGTSTGELFF. The V and J genes are TRBV2 and TRBJ2-2, with TRBD2 matching over 7 bases. From germline, CDR1 is SNHLY and CDR2 FYNNEI. The V gene end was trimmed by 4 bases and the J gene end by 4 bases; junction bases not matched to a gene: 0. The CDR3 has 13 residues. Full variable domain (remainder filled in from reference TRBV2 and TRBJ2-2): EPEVTQTPSHQVTQMGQEVILRCVPISNHLYFYWYRQILGQKVEFLVSFYNNEISEKSEIFDDQFSVERPDGSNFTLKIRSTKLEDSAMYFCASSGTSTGELFFGEGSRLTVL.

The chain couples TRBV4-2 to TRBJ2-5; 12 nucleotides match TRBD2. Trimming took 1 base from V and 1 from J; bases not matched to a gene: 4. The germline V gene encodes CDR1 LGHNA and CDR2 YNFKEQ. The CDR3 covers 17 residues. CDR3: CASSQGPLAGGQETQYF. DNA of the CDR3: TGTGCCAGCAGCCAAGGTCCACTAGCGGGGGGCCAAGAGACCCAGTACTTC.

This chain uses TRBV30 with TRBJ1-2; the D is unclear. The CDR3 runs to 11 residues. In germline, CDR1 is GTSNPN, CDR2 SVGIG (reference sequence). V dropped 4 bases and J dropped 2 bases, with 5 bases sitting between them. The CDR3 region is CAWTHNYGYTF. Written as DNA, the CDR3 is TGTGCCTGGACCCACAACTATGGCTACACCTTC.

The V call is TRBV4-1, the J call TRBJ2-5, with 10 nucleotides matching TRBD2. V shed 4 bases, J shed 1 base, and the junction held 6 bases outside the gene matches. The CDR3 runs 16 residues. Germline V gives CDR1 MGHRA, CDR2 YSYEKL. CDR3 nucleotides: TGCGCCAGCAGCCGAGGTAGCGGGGGGTTCCAAGAGACCCAGTACTTC. This codes for CASSRGSGGFQETQYF.